Listed below are T cell receptor beta chains from one sample, sequenced in a study of beta chain features in type 1 diabetes. Clones were sequenced by immunoSEQ multiplex PCR, and TCRdb holds only the in-frame ones, with some missing. The repertoire consists of 600,000 to 650,000 clones, with about a sixth occurring once and the leading ten covering 0.09% to 0.095%. The sample was naive CD4+ T cells from blood. Receptors were obtained from a man aged 18 to 30 in good health. The CDR3 runs from the conserved cysteine through the conserved F or W. A D gene is named only where the DNA matches it firmly. Expanded clones get a size class; other rows say once, few or many, or leave the size out.

size	V	D	J	DNA	CDR3
-	TRBV6-5	-	TRBJ1-5	TGTGCCAGCACTAGGGGACGTAATAGCAATCAGCCCCAGCATTTT	CASTRGRNSNQPQHF
few	TRBV18	TRBD1	TRBJ2-7	TGTGCCAGCTCGCTCCGGGACAGGGAAAACTACGAGCAGTACTTC	CASSLRDRENYEQYF
few	TRBV29-1	-	TRBJ2-2	TGCAGCGTTTATCAGGGCGCCGGGGAGCTGTTTTTT	CSVYQGAGELFF
-	TRBV7-2	-	TRBJ1-2	TGTGCCAGCAGCTTAGCGTCCCAGGGAGTCACTCTATATGGCTACACCTTC	CASSLASQGVTLYGYTF
few	TRBV7-8	TRBD1	TRBJ1-6	TGTGCCAGCAGTCAATACCGGGACAGGGATAATTCACCCCTCCACTTT	CASSQYRDRDNSPLHF
few	TRBV9	-	TRBJ1-1	TGTGCCAGCAGCGTACCTGAGGGGAACACTGAAGCTTTCTTT	CASSVPEGNTEAFF
-	TRBV30	-	TRBJ2-6	TGTGCCTGGAGTGTACCCAGGCCCTCTGGGGCCAACGTCCTGACTTTC	CAWSVPRPSGANVLTF
few	TRBV6-6	TRBD1	TRBJ2-3	TGTGCCAGCACCTCGGGACAGGGGTTAACAGATACGCAGTATTTT	CASTSGQGLTDTQYF
many	TRBV10-3	-	TRBJ2-1	TGTGCCATCAGTGAATTGACTAAGCAGTTCTTC	CAISELTKQFF
few	TRBV28	-	TRBJ1-5	TGTGCCAGCAGTTTATGGCGCGGGCCGAGCAATCAGCCCCAGCATTTT	CASSLWRGPSNQPQHF
few	TRBV6-5	-	TRBJ2-1	TGTGCCAGCAGTTCCACAGGAGGGATCGGCAATGAGCAGTTCTTC	CASSSTGGIGNEQFF
-	TRBV14	-	TRBJ2-3	TGTGCCAGCAGACGAAGCCGATACCTAAGACCCGGGACGTCCCCGGGGAAGCAGTATTTT	CASRRSRYLRPGTSPGKQYF
few	TRBV7-3	-	TRBJ1-1	TGTGCCAGCAGCAGAGGAAGTCCGGGACGAGCTTTCTTT	CASSRGSPGRAFF
-	TRBV11-2	-	TRBJ2-3	TGTGCCAGCAGCTTAGGGCGCTTAGGGATTCCCACAGATACGCAGTATTTT	CASSLGRLGIPTDTQYF
-	TRBV28	TRBD1	TRBJ1-2	TGTGCCAGCATGGCCGGGACAGGGGGTGGAAATGGCTACACCTTC	CASMAGTGGGNGYTF
few	TRBV4-2	-	TRBJ2-7	TGTGCCAGCAGCCAAGACGGCGGGGCCTCCGAGCAGTACTTC	CASSQDGGASEQYF
few	TRBV7-2	-	TRBJ1-1	TGTGCCAGCAGCTTAGTGGGGATCCCCACTGAAGCTTTCTTT	CASSLVGIPTEAFF
-	TRBV7-2	-	TRBJ1-3	TGTGCCAGCAGCTTAGGGGGAAACACCATATATTTT	CASSLGGNTIYF
-	TRBV19	-	TRBJ2-7	TGTGCCAGTAGTAGGCAGGGGGGCCCCTACGAGCAGTACTTC	CASSRQGGPYEQYF
few	TRBV6-5	-	TRBJ1-4	TGTGCCAGCAGTTACTCGAGACAAGCTAATGAAAAACTGTTTTTT	CASSYSRQANEKLFF
few	TRBV9	-	TRBJ2-4	TGTGCCAGCAGCGAGGGGACACTAGCCAAAAACATTCAGTACTTC	CASSEGTLAKNIQYF
-	TRBV5-1	-	TRBJ1-2	TGCGCCAGCAGCGTAAGGGTCACGAATCCGGATGGCTACACCTTC	CASSVRVTNPDGYTF
few	TRBV4-3	-	TRBJ2-1	TGCGCCAGCAGCCAACAGGGTTCGCCGTACAATGAGCAGTTCTTC	CASSQQGSPYNEQFF
-	TRBV9	-	TRBJ2-3	TGTGCCAGCAGCATTTCAAGGAGCGACCACACAGATACGCAGTATTTT	CASSISRSDHTDTQYF
few	TRBV9	-	TRBJ1-3	TGTGCCAGCAGCACCGGGACGGACAATTCTGGAAACACCATATATTTT	CASSTGTDNSGNTIYF
-	TRBV10-3	TRBD1	TRBJ2-6	TGTGCCATCAGCAAGCAACCAGGGGGTGGGGCCAACGTCCTGACTTTC	CAISKQPGGGANVLTF
few	TRBV19	-	TRBJ2-5	TGTGCCAGTACCACCGGGCCGGGCACCGAGACCCAGTACTTC	CASTTGPGTETQYF
few	TRBV5-1	TRBD1	TRBJ2-6	TGCGCCAGCAGCCCTAGGGGCCCAGGGGGCTCTGGGGCCAACGTCCTGACTTTC	CASSPRGPGGSGANVLTF
-	TRBV28	TRBD1	TRBJ2-7	TGTGCCACCCAAGGTGGGGGACAGGGAGCATACGAGCAGTACTTC	CATQGGGQGAYEQYF
few	TRBV5-1	-	TRBJ1-1	TGCGCCAGCAGGCGGGAGGGTGACACTGAAGCTTTCTTT	CASRREGDTEAFF
-	TRBV4-1	TRBD1	TRBJ2-7	TGCGCCAGCAGCCGCACGCCGGGACAGAGGACCTACGAGCAGTACTTC	CASSRTPGQRTYEQYF
-	TRBV29-1	-	TRBJ1-1	TGCAGCACCCCGACAGAAATGAACACTGAAGCTTTCTTT	CSTPTEMNTEAFF
-	TRBV9	TRBD2	TRBJ2-7	TGTGCCAGCAGCGTATCCCTGGGACTAGCGGGAGTCGGTGAGCAGTACTTC	CASSVSLGLAGVGEQYF
few	TRBV18	TRBD1	TRBJ1-2	TGTGCCAGCTCCACAACAGGGGTCCATGGCTACACCTTC	CASSTTGVHGYTF
-	TRBV28	-	TRBJ2-2	TGTGCCAGCAACTTTTTCAGGGACACCGGGGAGCTGTTTTTT	CASNFFRDTGELFF
few	TRBV7-2	-	TRBJ2-3	TGTGCCAGCAGCTCGTACACAGATACGCAGTATTTT	CASSSYTDTQYF
-	TRBV5-1	-	TRBJ2-3	TGCGCCAGCGGCACTAGCTCGGGGTCCGATACGCAGTATTTT	CASGTSSGSDTQYF
-	TRBV29-1	-	TRBJ1-2	TGCAGCGTTGAGTGGGAAGTCTATGGCTACACCTTC	CSVEWEVYGYTF